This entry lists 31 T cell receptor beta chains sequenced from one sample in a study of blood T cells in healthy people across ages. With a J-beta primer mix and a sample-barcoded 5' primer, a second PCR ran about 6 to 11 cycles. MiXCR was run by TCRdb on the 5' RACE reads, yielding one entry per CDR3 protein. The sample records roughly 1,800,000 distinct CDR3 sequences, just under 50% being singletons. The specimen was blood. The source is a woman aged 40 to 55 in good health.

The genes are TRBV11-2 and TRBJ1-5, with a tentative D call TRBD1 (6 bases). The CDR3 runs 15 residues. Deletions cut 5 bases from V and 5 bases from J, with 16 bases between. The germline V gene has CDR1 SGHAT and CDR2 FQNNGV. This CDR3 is CASSMTTGWYQPQHF. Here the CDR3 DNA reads TGTGCCAGCAGCATGACAACAGGGTGGTATCAGCCCCAGCATTTT.

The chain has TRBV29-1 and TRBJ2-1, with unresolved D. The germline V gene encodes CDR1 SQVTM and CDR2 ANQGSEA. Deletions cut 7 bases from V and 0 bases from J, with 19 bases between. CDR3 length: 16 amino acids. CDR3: CSAIPMSDRSYNEQFF. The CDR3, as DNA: TGCAGCGCCATACCGATGTCGGATCGCTCCTACAATGAGCAGTTCTTC.

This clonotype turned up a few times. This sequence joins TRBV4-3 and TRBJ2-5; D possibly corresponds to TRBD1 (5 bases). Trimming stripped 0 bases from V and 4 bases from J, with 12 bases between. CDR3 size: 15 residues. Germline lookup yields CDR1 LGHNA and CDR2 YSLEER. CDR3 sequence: CASSQDYLQGETQYF. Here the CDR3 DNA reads TGCGCCAGCAGCCAAGATTATCTGCAGGGAGAGACCCAGTACTTC.

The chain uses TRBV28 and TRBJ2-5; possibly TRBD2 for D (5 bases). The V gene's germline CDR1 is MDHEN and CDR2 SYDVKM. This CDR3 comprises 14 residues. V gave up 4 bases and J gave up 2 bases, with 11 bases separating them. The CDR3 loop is CASSWPEAQETQYF. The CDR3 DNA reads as TGTGCCAGCAGTTGGCCGGAGGCACAAGAGACCCAGTACTTC.

The CDR3 nucleotides read TGTGCCAGCAGCACCAATCTAGGGGGCTACACCTTC. Encoded protein: CASSTNLGGYTF. The rearrangement uses TRBV6-6 and TRBJ1-2; D not certain. The CDR3 contains 12 residues. CDR1 is MNHNY and CDR2 is SVGAGI in the germline V gene (reference sequence). The V end lost 6 bases, the J end lost 8 bases, and 13 bases lay between the germline ends.

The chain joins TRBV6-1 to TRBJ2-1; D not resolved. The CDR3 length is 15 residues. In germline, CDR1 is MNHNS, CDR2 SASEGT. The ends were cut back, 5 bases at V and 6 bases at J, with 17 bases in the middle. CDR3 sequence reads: CASSRDGKGVNEQFF. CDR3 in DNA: TGTGCCAGCAGTCGAGACGGCAAGGGTGTCAATGAGCAGTTCTTC.

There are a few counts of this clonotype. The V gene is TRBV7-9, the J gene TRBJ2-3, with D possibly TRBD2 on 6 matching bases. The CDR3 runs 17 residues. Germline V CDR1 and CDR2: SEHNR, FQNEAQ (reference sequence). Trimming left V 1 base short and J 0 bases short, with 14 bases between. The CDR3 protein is CASSLVGDSSSTDTQYF. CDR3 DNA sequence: TGTGCCAGCAGCTTAGTGGGGGACTCGTCTAGCACAGATACGCAGTATTTT.

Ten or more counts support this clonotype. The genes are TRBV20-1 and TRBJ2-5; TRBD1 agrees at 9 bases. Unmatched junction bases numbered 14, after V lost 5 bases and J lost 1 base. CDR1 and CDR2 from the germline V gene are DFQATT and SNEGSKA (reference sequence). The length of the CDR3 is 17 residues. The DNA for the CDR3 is TGCAGTGCTTCTAGACAGGGGGAAGGGTCAGGCCAAGAGACCCAGTACTTC. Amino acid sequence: CSASRQGEGSGQETQYF.

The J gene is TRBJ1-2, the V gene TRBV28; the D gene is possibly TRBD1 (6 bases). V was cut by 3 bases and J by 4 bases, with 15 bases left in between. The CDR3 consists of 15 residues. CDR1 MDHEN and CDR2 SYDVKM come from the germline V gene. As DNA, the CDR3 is TGTGCCAGCAGTTTCATACCCAGGGGCGGCTATGGCTACACCTTC. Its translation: CASSFIPRGGYGYTF.

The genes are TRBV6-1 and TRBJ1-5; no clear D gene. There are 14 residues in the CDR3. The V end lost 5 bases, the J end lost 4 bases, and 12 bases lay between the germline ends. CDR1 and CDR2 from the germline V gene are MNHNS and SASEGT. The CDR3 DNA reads TGTGCCAGCAGTCTCTTGACTGGAAATCAGCCCCAGCATTTT. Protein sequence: CASSLLTGNQPQHF.

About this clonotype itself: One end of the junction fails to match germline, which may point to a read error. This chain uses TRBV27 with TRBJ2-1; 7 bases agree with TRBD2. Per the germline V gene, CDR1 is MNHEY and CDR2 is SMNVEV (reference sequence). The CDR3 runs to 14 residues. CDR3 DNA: TGTGCCAGCAGTTTAAGGGCGGGGGTTGGTGAGCTGTTCTTC. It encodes CASSLRAGVGELFF.

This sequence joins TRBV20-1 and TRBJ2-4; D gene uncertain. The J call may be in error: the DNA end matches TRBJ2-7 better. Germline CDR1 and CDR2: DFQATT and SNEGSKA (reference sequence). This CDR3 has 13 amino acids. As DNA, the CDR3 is TGCAGTGCAGTCGGGTTGGCCGGAGTCGAGCAGTACTTC. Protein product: CSAVGLAGVEQYF.

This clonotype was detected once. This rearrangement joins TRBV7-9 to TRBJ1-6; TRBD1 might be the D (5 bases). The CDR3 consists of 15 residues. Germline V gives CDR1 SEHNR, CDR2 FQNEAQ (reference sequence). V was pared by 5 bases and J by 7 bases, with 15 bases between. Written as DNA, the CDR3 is TGTGCCAGCAGCGTATCTAGGGGAGGAAATTCACCCCTCCACTTT. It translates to CASSVSRGGNSPLHF.

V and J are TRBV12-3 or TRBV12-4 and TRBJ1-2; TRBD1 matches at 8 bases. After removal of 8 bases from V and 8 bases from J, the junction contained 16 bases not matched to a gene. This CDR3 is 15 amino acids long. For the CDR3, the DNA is TGTGCCAGCCTACATGGACAGGGAAGAAAAGGCGGCTACACCTTC. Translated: CASLHGQGRKGGYTF.

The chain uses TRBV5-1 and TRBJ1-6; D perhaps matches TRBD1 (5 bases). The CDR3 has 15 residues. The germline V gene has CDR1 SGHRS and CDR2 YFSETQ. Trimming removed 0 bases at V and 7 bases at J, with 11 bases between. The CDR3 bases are TGCGCCAGCAGCTTGGCTCAGGGTGAGAATTCACCCCTCCACTTT. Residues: CASSLAQGENSPLHF.

In DNA, the CDR3 is TGTGCCAGCAGTTTAATCGGCGGAATGTACCAAGAGACCCAGTACTTC. Translation gives CASSLIGGMYQETQYF. The chain is built from TRBV27 and TRBJ2-5; unclear D gene. CDR3 size: 16 residues. Germline-derived CDR1 and CDR2 are MNHEY and SMNVEV (reference sequence). Between the trimmed V and J ends, which lost 2 bases and 0 bases, there was a span of 13 bases.

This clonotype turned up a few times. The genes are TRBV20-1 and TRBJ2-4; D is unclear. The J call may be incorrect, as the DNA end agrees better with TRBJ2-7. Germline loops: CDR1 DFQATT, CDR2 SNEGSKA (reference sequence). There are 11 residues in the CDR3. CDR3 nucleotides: TGCAGTGCTAGCCGAGAATACGAGCAGTACTTC. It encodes CSASREYEQYF.

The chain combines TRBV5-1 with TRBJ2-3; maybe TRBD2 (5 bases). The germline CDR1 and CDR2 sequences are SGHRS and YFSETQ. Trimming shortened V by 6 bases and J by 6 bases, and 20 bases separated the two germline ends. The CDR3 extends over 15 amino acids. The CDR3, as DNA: TGCGCCAGCACCCCCGGTGGAGGCCCTTCGGATACGCAGTATTTT. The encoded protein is CASTPGGGPSDTQYF.

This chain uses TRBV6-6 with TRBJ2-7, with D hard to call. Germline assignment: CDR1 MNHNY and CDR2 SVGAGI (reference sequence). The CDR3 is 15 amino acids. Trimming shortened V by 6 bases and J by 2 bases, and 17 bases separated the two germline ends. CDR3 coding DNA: TGTGCCAGCAGATTCCCCTCGGACGGACCCTACGAGCAGTACTTC. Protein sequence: CASRFPSDGPYEQYF.

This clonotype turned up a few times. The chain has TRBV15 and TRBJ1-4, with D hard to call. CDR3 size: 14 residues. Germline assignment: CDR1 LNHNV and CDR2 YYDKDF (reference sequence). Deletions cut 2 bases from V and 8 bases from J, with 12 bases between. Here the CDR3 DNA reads TGTGCCACCAGCAGAAATCCCCAGCCCGAAAAACTGTTTTTT. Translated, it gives CATSRNPQPEKLFF.

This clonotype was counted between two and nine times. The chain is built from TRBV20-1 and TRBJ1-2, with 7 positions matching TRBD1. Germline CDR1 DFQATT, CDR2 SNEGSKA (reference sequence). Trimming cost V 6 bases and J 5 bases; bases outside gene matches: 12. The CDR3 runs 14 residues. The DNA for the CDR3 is TGCAGTGCACAAACGCAGGGGGGGAGTTATGGCTACACCTTC. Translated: CSAQTQGGSYGYTF.

CDR3 in amino acids: CASSPFQGANNQPQHF. The CDR3, as DNA: TGTGCCAGCAGCCCATTTCAGGGGGCGAACAATCAGCCCCAGCATTTT. The chain is built from TRBV6-6 and TRBJ1-5; 8 nucleotides match TRBD1. CDR1 and CDR2 from the germline V gene are MNHNY and SVGAGI (reference sequence). The CDR3 contains 16 residues. The V and J ends lost 6 bases and 3 bases, in that order; junction bases with no gene match: 10.

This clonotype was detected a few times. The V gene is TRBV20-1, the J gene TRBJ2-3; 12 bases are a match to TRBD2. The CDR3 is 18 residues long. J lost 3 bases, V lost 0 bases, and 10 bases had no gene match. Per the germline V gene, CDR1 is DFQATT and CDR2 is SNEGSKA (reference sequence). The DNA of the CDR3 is TGCAGTGCTAGAGAGGCTAGCGGGGGGGCCGGATGGACAGATACGCAGTATTTT. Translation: CSAREASGGAGWTDTQYF.

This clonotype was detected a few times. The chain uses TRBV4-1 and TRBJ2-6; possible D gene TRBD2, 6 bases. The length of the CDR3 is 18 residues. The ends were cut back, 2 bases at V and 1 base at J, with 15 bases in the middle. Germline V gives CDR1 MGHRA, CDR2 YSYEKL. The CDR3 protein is CASSQTTGAGSGANVLTF. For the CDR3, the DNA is TGCGCCAGCAGCCAAACAACGGGTGCGGGGTCTGGGGCCAACGTCCTGACTTTC.

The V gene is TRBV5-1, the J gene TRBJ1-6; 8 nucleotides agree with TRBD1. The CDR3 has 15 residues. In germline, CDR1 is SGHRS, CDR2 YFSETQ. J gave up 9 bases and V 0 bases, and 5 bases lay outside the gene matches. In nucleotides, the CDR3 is TGCGCCAGCAGCTTGGATCCAGGGGGCGGTTCACCCCTCCACTTT. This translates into CASSLDPGGGSPLHF.

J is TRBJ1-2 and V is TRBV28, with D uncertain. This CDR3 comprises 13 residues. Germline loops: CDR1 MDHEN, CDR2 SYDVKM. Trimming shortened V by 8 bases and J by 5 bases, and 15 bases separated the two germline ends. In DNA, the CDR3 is TGTGCCAGCCGACGCGCAGAGGGTTATGGCTACACCTTC. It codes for CASRRAEGYGYTF.

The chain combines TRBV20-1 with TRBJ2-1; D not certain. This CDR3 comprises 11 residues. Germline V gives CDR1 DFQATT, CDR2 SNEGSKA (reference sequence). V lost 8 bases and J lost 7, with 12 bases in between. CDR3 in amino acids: CSSNPINEQFF. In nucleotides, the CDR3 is TGCAGTTCCAATCCGATTAATGAGCAGTTCTTC.

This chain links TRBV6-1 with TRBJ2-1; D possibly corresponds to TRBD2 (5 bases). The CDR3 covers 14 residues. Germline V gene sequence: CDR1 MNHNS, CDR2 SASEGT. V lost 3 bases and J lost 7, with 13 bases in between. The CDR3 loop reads CASSDGLVTNEQFF. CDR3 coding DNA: TGTGCCAGCAGTGACGGACTGGTGACGAATGAGCAGTTCTTC.

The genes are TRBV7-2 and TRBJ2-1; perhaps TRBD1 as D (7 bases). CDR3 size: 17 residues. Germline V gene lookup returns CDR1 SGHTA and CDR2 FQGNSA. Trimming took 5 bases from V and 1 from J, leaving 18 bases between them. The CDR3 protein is CASSPARGERSYNEQFF. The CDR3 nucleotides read TGTGCCAGCAGCCCGGCCAGGGGGGAAAGGTCCTACAATGAGCAGTTCTTC.

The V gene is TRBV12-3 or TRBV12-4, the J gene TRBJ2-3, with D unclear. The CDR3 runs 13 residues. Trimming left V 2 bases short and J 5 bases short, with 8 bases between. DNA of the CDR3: TGTGCCAGCAGTTTACGGGCACGAGATACGCAGTATTTT. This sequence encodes CASSLRARDTQYF.

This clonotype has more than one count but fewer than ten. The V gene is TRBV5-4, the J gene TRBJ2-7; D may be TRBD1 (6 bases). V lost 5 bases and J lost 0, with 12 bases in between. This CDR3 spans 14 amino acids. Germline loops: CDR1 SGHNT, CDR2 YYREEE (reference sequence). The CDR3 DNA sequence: TGTGCCAGCAGTTACGGGACATTCTCCTACGAGCAGTACTTC. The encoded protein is CASSYGTFSYEQYF.